One sample yielded the 22 T cell receptor beta chains listed below, sequenced in a study of CD8 T cell repertoires and HIV-1 epitope variants. The method was immunoSEQ multiplex PCR; TCRdb's version includes in-frame clones alone and lacks a portion of them. The sample carries roughly 5,700 clones, roughly 66% recorded once. Antigens of these TCRs are unknown. The sequenced material came from cultured CD8+ T cells derived from PBMCs. Every receptor here comes from a male donor with HIV.

This clone was seen a few times. V gene TRBV19 combines with J gene TRBJ2-2; TRBD1 aligns across 7 bases. CDR3 length equals 18 residues. From germline, CDR1 is LNHDA and CDR2 SQIVND (reference sequence). After removal of 7 bases from V and 0 bases from J, the junction contained 14 bases not matched to a gene. Written as DNA, the CDR3 is TGTGCCAGTACCCAACCGGACAGGCCGGACGCGAACACCGGGGAGCTGTTTTTT. Amino acid sequence: CASTQPDRPDANTGELFF.

This chain uses TRBV4-2 with TRBJ2-6; D perhaps matches TRBD2 (5 bases). The CDR3 extends over 16 amino acids. V lost 3 bases and J lost 2, with 11 bases in between. CDR1 LGHNA and CDR2 YNFKEQ come from the germline V gene. The CDR3 sequence: CASSQGQRPGANVLTF. The CDR3 DNA sequence: TGTGCCAGCAGCCAGGGTCAGCGGCCTGGGGCCAACGTCCTGACTTTC.

Written as DNA, the CDR3 is TGTGCCAGCAGCCAAGGAGAGGCTAGCGGGGGGACCCAAAGCTCCTACGAGCAGTACTTC. Amino acid sequence: CASSQGEASGGTQSSYEQYF. This sequence joins TRBV4-2 and TRBJ2-7, with 11 bases fitting TRBD2. This CDR3 is built from 20 residues. Germline CDR1 and CDR2: LGHNA and YNFKEQ. Losses at the gene ends were 1 base for V and 0 bases for J; bases not matched to a gene: 14.

The V call is TRBV28, the J call TRBJ2-1, with 7 bases matching TRBD1. This CDR3 is 14 amino acids long. Germline CDR1 and CDR2: MDHEN and SYDVKM. V was pared by 5 bases and J by 4 bases, with 5 bases of the junction left unmatched. Here the CDR3 DNA reads TGTGCCAGCAGTGCCGGACAGGCTTACAATGAGCAGTTCTTC. Protein sequence: CASSAGQAYNEQFF.

This clone was picked up a small number of times. Other nucleotide sequences in the sample specify the same CDR3. The rearrangement links TRBV28 to TRBJ1-1; D remains ambiguous. Germline V gene sequence: CDR1 MDHEN, CDR2 SYDVKM. The CDR3 loop spans 11 amino acids. With 3 bases removed from V and 5 bases from J, the gap between germline ends came to 4 bases. CDR3 bases: TGTGCCAGCAGTTTGGGGACTGAAGCTTTCTTT. Its protein product is CASSLGTEAFF.

This clone has more than one count but fewer than ten. V and J are TRBV28 and TRBJ2-7; 10 nucleotides agree with TRBD2. CDR3 length: 19 residues. Trimming cost V 6 bases and J 0 bases; bases outside gene matches: 17. Germline V gives CDR1 MDHEN, CDR2 SYDVKM. The CDR3 loop reads CASSLTVRMGTSDSYEQYF. The CDR3 DNA follows: TGTGCCAGCAGCCTAACCGTTCGTATGGGGACTAGCGACTCCTACGAGCAGTACTTC.

This clone has only a few counts. The genes are TRBV28 and TRBJ2-1; TRBD2 is a possible D gene (6 bases). Trimming took 2 bases from V and 4 from J, leaving 9 bases between them. The CDR3 length is 14 residues. Germline CDR1 and CDR2: MDHEN and SYDVKM. CDR3: CASSLTSLYNEQFF. For the CDR3, the DNA is TGTGCCAGCAGTTTAACTAGCTTGTACAATGAGCAGTTCTTC.

The gene calls are TRBV5-1 and TRBJ2-7; TRBD2 aligns across 12 bases. Germline V CDR1 and CDR2: SGHRS, YFSETQ. J lost 2 bases, V lost 2 bases, and 2 bases had no gene match. The length of the CDR3 is 15 residues. Written as DNA, the CDR3 is TGCGCCAGCAGCTTTGGACTAGCGGGACCCTACGAGCAGTACTTC. It specifies CASSFGLAGPYEQYF.

CDR3 loop: CASSRTGMEKGYTF. CDR3 in DNA: TGTGCCAGCAGCCGAACAGGGATGGAGAAAGGCTACACCTTC. The rearrangement uses TRBV28 and TRBJ1-2; D may be TRBD1 (6 bases). The CDR3 extends over 14 amino acids. Germline V gene data show CDR1 as MDHEN and CDR2 as SYDVKM. The V and J ends lost 6 bases and 8 bases respectively, with 19 bases between them.

This clone has just one count. The V call is TRBV13, the J call TRBJ2-1; TRBD1 matches at 7 bases. Germline CDR1 is PRHDT and CDR2 is FYEKMQ (reference sequence). With 6 bases clipped from V and 1 base from J, the junction kept 9 bases outside the gene matches. The CDR3 runs to 16 residues. As DNA, the CDR3 is TGTGCCAGCAGTTTATCACAGGGGATATCCTACAATGAGCAGTTCTTC. Amino acid sequence: CASSLSQGISYNEQFF.

The chain is built from TRBV7-8 and TRBJ2-7; perhaps TRBD2 as D (5 bases). CDR3 length: 16 amino acids. Germline V gives CDR1 SGHVS, CDR2 FQNEAQ. V was pared by 3 bases and J by 1 base, with 16 bases between. The CDR3 nucleotides are TGTGCCAGCAGCTTCTCCCGAGAGGGTGGGTCCTACGAGCAGTACTTC. It codes for CASSFSREGGSYEQYF.

This clone was seen a handful of times. This chain links TRBV2 with TRBJ2-7; 8 bases agree with TRBD2. Germline V gene sequence: CDR1 SNHLY, CDR2 FYNNEI. Trimming cost V 8 bases and J 0 bases; bases outside gene matches: 9. The length of the CDR3 is 15 residues. In DNA form, the CDR3 reads TGTGCCAGCGGGGAGAGCGGGGGTAGCTCCTACGAGCAGTACTTC. It translates to CASGESGGSSYEQYF.

The chain joins TRBV11-2 to TRBJ2-5; 7 positions agree with TRBD1. Per the germline V gene, CDR1 is SGHAT and CDR2 is FQNNGV. J gave up 3 bases and V 5 bases, and 3 bases lay outside the gene matches. The CDR3 totals 13 residues. The CDR3 sequence is CASSPGTEETQYF. CDR3 in DNA: TGTGCCAGCAGCCCTGGGACAGAAGAGACCCAGTACTTC. The full variable domain, completed using reference TRBV11-2 and TRBJ2-5, is EAGVAQSPRYKIIEKRQSVAFWCNPISGHATLYWYQQILGQGPKLLIQFQNNGVVDDSQLPKDRFSAERLKGVDSTLKIQPAKLEDSAVYLCASSPGTEETQYFGPGTRLLVL.

This sequence joins TRBV7-8 and TRBJ1-2; 9 bases fit TRBD1. The CDR3 is 14 residues long. CDR1 and CDR2 from the germline V gene are SGHVS and FQNEAQ. With 5 bases clipped from V and 1 base from J, the junction kept 2 bases outside the gene matches. The CDR3 DNA is TGTGCCAGCAGCCCGGGACAGGGTAACTATGGCTACACCTTC. Translated: CASSPGQGNYGYTF.

In DNA form, the CDR3 reads TGTGCCAGCAGTACAACAGGGTATGTGGCTTTCTTT. It encodes CASSTTGYVAFF. The chain couples TRBV27 to TRBJ1-1; D may be TRBD1 (6 bases). The V gene lost 5 bases and the J gene lost 11 bases, with 15 bases spanning the gap. CDR1 and CDR2 from the germline V gene are MNHEY and SMNVEV (reference sequence). The CDR3 covers 12 residues.

The chain uses TRBV7-2 and TRBJ2-1; 9 bases align to TRBD1. J lost 2 bases, V lost 5 bases, and 4 bases had no gene match. The CDR3 runs to 15 residues. Germline lookup yields CDR1 SGHTA and CDR2 FQGNSA. The chain's CDR3 is CASSLGTGPYNEQFF. The CDR3 DNA sequence: TGTGCCAGCAGCCTCGGGACAGGGCCCTACAATGAGCAGTTCTTC.

The chain has TRBV13 and TRBJ2-5; 13 bases are a match to TRBD2. After removal of 4 bases from V and 5 bases from J, the junction contained 7 bases not matched to a gene. Per the germline V gene, CDR1 is PRHDT and CDR2 is FYEKMQ (reference sequence). This CDR3 is 16 amino acids long. The CDR3 coding sequence is TGTGCCAGCAGCTCCGGACTAGCGGGAGTTGTGGAGACCCAGTACTTC. Translation: CASSSGLAGVVETQYF. Full variable domain (outside the CDR3, taken from reference TRBV13 and TRBJ2-5): AAGVIQSPRHLIKEKRETATLKCYPIPRHDTVYWYQQGPGQDPQFLISFYEKMQSDKGSIPDRFSAQQFSDYHSELNMSSLELGDSALYFCASSSGLAGVVETQYFGPGTRLLVL.

The chain has TRBV6-5 and TRBJ2-5, with 10 bases that match TRBD2. The tail of the sequence fits TRBJ2-7 better, so the J call may be wrong. The CDR3 loop spans 15 amino acids. CDR1 MNHEY and CDR2 SVGAGI come from the germline V gene. CDR3 sequence reads: CASSYSSGSSYEQYF. In nucleotides, the CDR3 is TGTGCCAGCAGTTATTCTAGCGGGAGCTCCTACGAGCAGTACTTC.

The chain recombines TRBV7-2 with TRBJ2-7; 11 positions agree with TRBD1. The length of the CDR3 is 19 residues. V trimming: 0 bases; J trimming: 0 bases; junction bases outside the gene matches: 10. Germline loops: CDR1 SGHTA, CDR2 FQGNSA. The CDR3 here is CASSLARQTGQGDSYEQYF. The CDR3 DNA sequence: TGTGCCAGCAGCTTAGCGAGGCAAACGGGACAGGGGGACTCCTACGAGCAGTACTTC.

The V gene is TRBV7-3, the J gene TRBJ2-1, with D possibly being TRBD2 (6 bases). Trimming removed 5 bases at V and 8 bases at J, with 16 bases between. The CDR3 loop spans 14 amino acids. Germline V gene data show CDR1 as SGHTA and CDR2 as FQGTGA. The CDR3 nucleotides are TGTGCCAGCAGCGATGTCACTAGCAGCGATGAGCAGTTCTTC. This translates into CASSDVTSSDEQFF.

This rearrangement joins TRBV2 to TRBJ1-1; TRBD1 is a possible D gene (5 bases). The CDR3 contains 15 residues. V was clipped by 2 bases and J by 5 bases, with 15 bases between them. Germline V gene sequence: CDR1 SNHLY, CDR2 FYNNEI. CDR3 nucleotides: TGTGCCAGCAGTGAACAGACGGTGGGGGGGACTGAAGCTTTCTTT. Its translation is CASSEQTVGGTEAFF.

The gene calls are TRBV11-3 and TRBJ2-3; D unclear. V gave up 4 bases and J gave up 5 bases, with 10 bases separating them. CDR3 length: 13 residues. Germline V CDR1 and CDR2: SGHNT, YENEEA. DNA for the CDR3: TGTGCCAGCAGCTACATAGCAGGAGATACGCAGTATTTT. It is translated as CASSYIAGDTQYF.